This entry is about one TCR beta chain. The CDR3 has 14 residues. V lost 0 bases to trimming and J lost 9 bases, with 15 bases between them. Germline CDR1 is SGHRS and CDR2 is YFSETQ. In the original analysis: By means of reference gene primer amplification, nucleated cell counts were estimated. The assay was immunoSEQ multiplex PCR, and TCRdb's table has in-frame clones only and misses some. The V and J calls and clone size come from that table; D and trimming were worked out from the DNA. Of about 130,000 clones listed, 70% to 90% are singletons. This sample was taken from a study of blood T cell repertoires in COVID-19. The wider study: The United States, Italy and Spain supplied acute and convalescent COVID-19 samples. Sources were T cells, B-cell-depleted T cells, or PBMCs; the material itself was cDNA or gDNA.

The chain employs TRBV5-1 and TRBJ2-5; TRBD2 is a possible D gene (6 bases). Source material: peripheral blood. The origin of this receptor is a man between 65 and 79 years old with active COVID-19. The CDR3 loop reads CASSLDAGLKAQYF. As DNA, the CDR3 is TGCGCCAGCAGCTTGGATGCGGGGCTCAAGGCCCAGTACTTC. Variable domain in full (rest from reference TRBV5-1 and TRBJ2-5): KAGVTQTPRYLIKTRGQQVTLSCSPISGHRSVSWYQQTPGQGLQFLFEYFSETQRNKGNFPGRFSGRQFSNSRSEMNVSTLELGDSALYLCASSLDAGLKAQYFGPGTRLLVL.